This T cell receptor (beta chain) was found in a study of shared clonotypes between healthy human individuals (dated by TCRdb to 2019 to 2021). General notes on the study: Three men and a couple of women, aged 18 to 49 years, made up the cohort. Blood TCR repertoires of about 5 healthy adults were deeply sequenced to estimate repertoire size and the extent of clonotype sharing between individuals. Different laboratories and diverse techniques were used to prepare libraries and sequence TCR repertoires, to increase sequencing depth and limit assay-specific biases. Each donor's leukapheresis produced roughly between roughly 0.85 and 9.5 billion PBMCs. Study-wide conclusions, independent of this receptor: Pairwise subsampling indicated that sequencing depth was expected to affect the degree of clonotype sharing among donors. Sampling was restricted to blood, and TCR repertoires in tissues likely differ from the TCR repertoires found in blood. The small number of donors limited the genetic and exposure-history diversity represented.

For this clone: No antigen is known for it. No per-base quality is available; no much larger clone lies one base away.

Its CDR3 holds 12 amino acids, cysteine through phenylalanine. CDR3 DNA only is kept here, 36 bases in frame from base 1. CDR1 and CDR2, per the germline V gene, are MDHEN and SYDVKM. The donors were healthy, HIV-negative adults with no recently reported acute infections or vaccinations. Only Caucasian adults living in Nashville, Tennessee, USA were represented among the donors. In the unsorted samples, 70 million to 95 million PBMCs were counted, and genomic DNA was extracted using the QIAamp DNA Blood Mini kit. After blood collection by leukapheresis, PBMCs were isolated using Ficoll-Histopaque density gradient centrifugation and then cryopreserved in the vapor phase of liquid nitrogen. Using the deep immunoSEQ assay, TCR CDR3 regions were amplified from genomic DNA by multiplex PCR. Extracted genomic DNA from each cell subset was distributed evenly across all wells of several immunoSEQ 96-well plates, and each plate was treated as a replicate. For unsorted PBMC, approximately 290 ng of genomic DNA, equivalent to approximately 30,000 T cell genomes, went into each replicate PCR. Genomic DNA from unsorted PBMC was sequenced over ten immunoSEQ deep assay plates. Purified libraries were quantified with a Qubit 3.0 fluorometer, sized on a Bioanalyzer 2100, and re-quantified with the KAPA Library Quantification kit. Each immunoSEQ 96-well plate was sequenced on its own single-read 150-cycle Illumina NextSeq 550 flow cell. In the authors' own workflow: Because the immunoSEQ output included only junctional sequences and no quality scores, the filtering could not be the same as the filtering used for full-length reads. To assign V/J genes and CDR3, sequences were annotated against IMGT germline references using PyIR, a Python wrapper for IgBLAST v1.9. Any read was removed if the V/J assignment was weak (E-value above 1e-6), the CDR3 was missing, or the read contained stop codons, out-of-frame junctions, or ambiguous translated residues. V3J clonotypes were defined as sequences sharing the same inferred V gene, J gene, and CDR3 amino acid sequence. To compute the percentage overlap between repertoires, the number of shared unique clonotypes was divided by the size of the smaller repertoire. Three approaches were used to assess repertoire richness: RTK rarefaction, the Chao1 estimator, and Recon v2.1 estimates of unobserved clonotypes. Sourced from immuneACCESS, this table was stored by TCRdb with only in-frame sequences that have V and J called. A share of the clones is absent; for the studies checked, an unresolved V gene accounts for under half, and the remainder has no known explanation. V, J and clone size derive from that table, while D and trimming were established from the DNA sequence. This sample has 400,000 to 600,000 clones in its table, and roughly 77% of those were observed once. The ten largest clones represent approximately 13% of the sample.

The sequenced sample consisted of PBMCs. This chain joins TRBV28 to TRBJ2-5; the best D guess is TRBD2, with 5 bases matching. The J call may be wrong; the DNA end is better matched by TRBJ2-7. This TCR was sampled from a woman between 40 and 55 years old in good health. Some clones in this sample may be carry-over from other donors' samples. The DNA sequence follows: TGTGCCAGCAGAGGGAGCTCCTACGAGCAGTACTTC. The resulting protein is CASRGSSYEQYF.